The clone carrying this T cell receptor (beta chain) was detected only a few times. The antigen remains unidentified. Deletions cut 0 bases from V and 9 bases from J, with 15 bases between. This CDR3 region has 15 residues. CDR1 is MNHEY, CDR2 SVGAGI, per germline. By quantitative 5'-RACE with molecular barcodes, the TCR beta libraries were made. TCRdb reprocessed the 5' RACE reads with MiXCR, giving one entry per CDR3 protein. This repertoire shows around 890,000 distinct CDR3 sequences, approximately 12% found once; its top ten account for around 0.51%. The record originates from a study of CD8 T cells in ankylosing spondylitis. Study results and limitations: Blood of patients with ankylosing spondylitis appeared to be characterized by a TCR beta motif of seven or eight highly homologous variants. Disease-linked clones had a CD8+ phenotype and relatively low frequency in peripheral blood.

V is TRBV6-5 and J is TRBJ1-5; a weak D match, TRBD1 (6 bases). This TCR was recovered from a male donor with ankylosing spondylitis. What was sequenced was blood, either unsorted or a sorted T cell fraction (not recorded which). CDR3 residues: CASSYSKGGLWPQHF. CDR3 DNA: TGTGCCAGCAGTTACTCGAAGGGGGGGCTATGGCCCCAGCATTTT.